This TCR beta chain was observed in a study of T-cell reconstitution after alpha-beta-depleted transplantation in children. This clonotype has a handful of counts. The target antigen is unknown. Overall study findings and caveats: For some patients, TCRbeta diversity was high at day 60 because of recipient T cells and thymic progenitors that survived.

Molecular barcoding with unique molecular identifiers was used for the TCRbeta library. TCRdb re-derived calls from the PCR reads in MiXCR, one entry per CDR3 protein. Found here are some 600,000 distinct CDR3 sequences, roughly 13% of them singletons; the top ten hold approximately 2%. Trimming took 7 bases from V and 5 from J; bases not matched to a gene: 9. The CDR3 is 16 residues long. Germline CDR1 MDHEN, CDR2 SYDVKM. The chain links TRBV28 to TRBJ2-1, with 12 bases matching TRBD2. This clonotype was obtained from a male patient younger than 18 who had a stem cell transplant for acute myeloid leukemia, so the T cells may come from the graft donor. The material sequenced was PBMCs, mostly from graft donor cells, taken 360 days after TCRalphabeta/CD19-depleted stem cell transplant. This CDR3 is CASMTSGGLGNNEQFF. In DNA form, the CDR3 reads TGTGCCAGCATGACTAGCGGGGGATTGGGAAACAATGAGCAGTTCTTC.